Included here is one TCR beta chain sequence, with context. These data come from a study of blood T cell repertoires in COVID-19. At the level of the study: Sites across the United States, Italy and Spain contributed samples from acute and convalescent COVID-19.

Measured with immunoSEQ multiplex PCR; TCRdb has only the in-frame clones, and not every one. The sample includes around 94,000 clones, about four fifths seen only once; the top ten take 3.5% to 5.5%. Sequencing was performed on peripheral blood. This sequence was found in a human donor in a cohort sampled during active COVID-19.

The CDR3 bases are TGTGCCAGCAGATATAGCGGGGGGCAGGCAGATACGCAGTATTTT. Translating it yields CASRYSGGQADTQYF. This chain links TRBV11-2 with TRBJ2-3; 10 nucleotides agree with TRBD2. Per germline, CDR1 SGHAT and CDR2 FQNNGV. The CDR3 is 15 amino acids. V was pared by 6 bases and J by 4 bases, with 7 bases of the junction left unmatched.